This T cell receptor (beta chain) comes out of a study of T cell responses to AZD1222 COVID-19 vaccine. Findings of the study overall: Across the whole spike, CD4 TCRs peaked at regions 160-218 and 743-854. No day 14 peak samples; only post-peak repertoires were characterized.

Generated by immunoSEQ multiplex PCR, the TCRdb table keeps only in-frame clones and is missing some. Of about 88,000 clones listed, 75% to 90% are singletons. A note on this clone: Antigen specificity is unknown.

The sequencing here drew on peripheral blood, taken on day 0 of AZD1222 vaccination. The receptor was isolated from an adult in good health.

The CDR3 here is CASSLGTGATEAFF. The CDR3 DNA is TGTGCCAGCAGCTTGGGGACAGGGGCCACTGAAGCTTTCTTT. V is TRBV5-6 and J is TRBJ1-1, with TRBD1 matching over 9 bases. Germline V lookup: CDR1 SGHDT, CDR2 YYEEEE. This CDR3 is built from 14 residues. The V and J ends lost 0 bases and 4 bases, in that order; junction bases with no gene match: 1. The variable domain in full, with the rest retrieved from reference TRBV5-6 and TRBJ1-1, is DAGVTQSPTHLIKTRGQQVTLRCSPKSGHDTVSWYQQALGQGPQFIFQYYEEEERQRGNFPDRFSGHQFPNYSSELNVNALLLGDSALYLCASSLGTGATEAFFGQGTRLTVV.